Listed below are T cell receptor beta chains from one sample, sequenced in a study of tumor-infiltrating lymphocytes in oesophageal squamous cell carcinoma. In TCRdb, the PCR reads were re-called with MiXCR into one record per CDR3 protein. Among approximately 13,000 distinct CDR3 sequences listed, roughly 60% were seen once. The sequencing input was esophageal tumor tissue. The source of these receptors is a female donor with esophageal squamous cell carcinoma. Both conserved end residues are part of each CDR3. A D gene is named only where the DNA matches it firmly. Where a row states a size, it is once, few, many or the class of an expanded clone; other rows omit it.

v_call	d_call	clone_size	cdr3_length	j_call	cdr3_aa	cdr3_nt
TRBV28	TRBD2	many	13	TRBJ2-7	CASGLAGLYEQYF	TGTGCCAGCGGCCTAGCGGGCCTCTACGAGCAGTACTTC
TRBV7-8	TRBD2	.	15	TRBJ2-1	CASSLVGTNYNEQFF	TGTGCCAGCAGCTTAGTCGGGACTAACTACAATGAGCAGTTCTTC
TRBV28	TRBD2	few	18	TRBJ2-7	CASTSQGTSGRFLYEQYF	TGTGCCAGCACTTCTCAGGGGACTAGCGGGAGATTTTTGTACGAGCAGTACTTC
TRBV7-6	TRBD2	.	16	TRBJ2-1	CASSRTGTSALNEQFF	TGTGCCAGCAGTCGTACCGGGACTAGCGCCTTAAATGAGCAGTTCTTC
TRBV24-1	TRBD2	.	16	TRBJ2-1	CATSAGTGGVYNEQFF	TGTGCCACCAGTGCTGGTACTGGGGGGGTGTACAATGAGCAGTTCTTC
TRBV4-1	TRBD1	.	19	TRBJ2-1	CASSQRTGPPIPVYNEQFF	TGCGCCAGCAGCCAACGGACAGGACCACCTATCCCCGTGTACAATGAGCAGTTCTTC
TRBV7-3	.	few	13	TRBJ2-3	CATGGGYTDTQYF	TGTGCTACCGGAGGGGGATACACAGATACGCAGTATTTT
TRBV11-3	TRBD2	.	16	TRBJ2-1	CASSLGLAGGAYEQFF	TGTGCCAGCAGCTTAGGACTAGCGGGAGGAGCGTATGAGCAGTTCTTC
TRBV6-1	.	once	15	TRBJ2-1	CASSVDPSSYNEQFF	TGTGCCAGCAGTGTTGACCCGAGCTCCTACAATGAGCAGTTCTTC
TRBV6-1	.	large	11	TRBJ2-3	CASSPRDTQYF	TGTGCCAGCAGCCCGAGGGATACGCAGTATTTT
TRBV11-3	TRBD2	once	17	TRBJ2-4	CASSLGRSGRGSNEQYF	TGTGCCAGCAGCTTAGGTCGTAGCGGGAGAGGCAGCAATGAGCAGTACTTC